A single TCR beta chain is shown here with its context. The antigen remains undetermined. This specimen belongs to a study of T cell responses to AZD1222 COVID-19 vaccine. TCRdb keeps only in-frame clones here, not all; method: immunoSEQ multiplex PCR. The repertoire has roughly 180,000 clones, around 87% of them found once; the top ten carry under 3.5%. Regarding the study as a whole: Only after the peak T cell response were repertoires sampled.

V was pared by 3 bases and J by 10 bases, with 11 bases of the junction left unmatched. The germline V gene has CDR1 MDHEN and CDR2 SYDVKM. CDR3 length equals 15 residues. The rearrangement joins TRBV28 to TRBJ2-1, with 8 positions matching TRBD2. The source was peripheral blood, collected on day 0 of MenACWY control vaccination. This TCR was recovered from an adult in good health. As DNA, the CDR3 is TGTGCCAGCAGTTTTTTTGTAGCGGGGCAGGGGGAGCAGTTCTTC. Its protein product is CASSFFVAGQGEQFF.